This T cell receptor (beta chain) was recorded in a study of shared clonotypes between healthy human individuals. The assay was immunoSEQ multiplex PCR, and TCRdb's table has in-frame clones only and misses some. The data hold some 2,100,000 clones, with more than 90% observed a single time. Study-wide results and caveats: In four donors, around 4.5% of naive CD4 clonotypes appeared in common. Some clonotypes were shared by all four sorted-subset donors, while others were not shared. The non-shared ones had lower generation probabilities than the shared ones.

Details on this clone: Its antigen is still unknown.

V was clipped by 3 bases and J by 3 bases, with 10 bases between them. Looked up from germline, CDR1 is SQVTM and CDR2 is ANQGSEA. The CDR3 is made up of 13 amino acids. This clonotype was obtained from a man aged 18 to 30 in good health. Sequencing used naive CD4+ T cells sorted from blood. Subset of the sample: CD45RA+ positively selected. J is TRBJ2-3 and V is TRBV29-1; D remains unclear. Written as DNA, the CDR3 is TGCAGCGTTGAGTTTCAGAGGACAGATACGCAGTATTTT. Residues: CSVEFQRTDTQYF.